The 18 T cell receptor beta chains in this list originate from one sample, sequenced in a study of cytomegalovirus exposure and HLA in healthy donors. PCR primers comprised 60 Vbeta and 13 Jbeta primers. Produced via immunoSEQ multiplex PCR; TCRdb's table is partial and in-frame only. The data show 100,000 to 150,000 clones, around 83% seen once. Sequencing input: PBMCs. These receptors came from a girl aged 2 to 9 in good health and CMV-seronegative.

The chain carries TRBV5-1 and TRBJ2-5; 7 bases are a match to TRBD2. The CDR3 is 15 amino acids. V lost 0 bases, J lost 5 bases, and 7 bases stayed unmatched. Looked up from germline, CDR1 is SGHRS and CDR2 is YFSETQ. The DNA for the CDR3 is TGCGCCAGCAGCTTGGGAATAGCGGGCGGGGAGACCCAGTACTTC. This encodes CASSLGIAGGETQYF.

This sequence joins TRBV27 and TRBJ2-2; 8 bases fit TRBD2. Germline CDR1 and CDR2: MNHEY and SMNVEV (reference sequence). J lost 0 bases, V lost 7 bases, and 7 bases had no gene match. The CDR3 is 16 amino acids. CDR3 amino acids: CASTQGTRPNTGELFF. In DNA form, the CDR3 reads TGTGCCAGCACTCAAGGGACTAGACCGAACACCGGGGAGCTGTTTTTT.

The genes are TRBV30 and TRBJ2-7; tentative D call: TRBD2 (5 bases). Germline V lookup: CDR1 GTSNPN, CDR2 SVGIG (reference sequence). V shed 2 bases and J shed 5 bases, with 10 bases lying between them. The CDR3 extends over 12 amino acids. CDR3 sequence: CAWSFLAHEQYF. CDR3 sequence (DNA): TGTGCCTGGAGTTTTCTAGCCCACGAGCAGTACTTC.

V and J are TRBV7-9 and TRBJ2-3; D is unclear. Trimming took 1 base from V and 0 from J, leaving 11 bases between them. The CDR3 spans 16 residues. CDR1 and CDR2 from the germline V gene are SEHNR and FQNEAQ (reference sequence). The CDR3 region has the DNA TGTGCCAGCAGCTTAGGGGCAGAGCCTAGCACAGATACGCAGTATTTT. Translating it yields CASSLGAEPSTDTQYF.

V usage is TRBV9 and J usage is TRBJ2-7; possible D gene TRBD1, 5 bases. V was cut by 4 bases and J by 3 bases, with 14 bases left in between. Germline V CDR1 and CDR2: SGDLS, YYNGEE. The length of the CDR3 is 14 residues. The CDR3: CASSKEETVYEQYF. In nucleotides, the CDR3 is TGTGCCAGCAGCAAGGAAGAGACAGTCTACGAGCAGTACTTC.

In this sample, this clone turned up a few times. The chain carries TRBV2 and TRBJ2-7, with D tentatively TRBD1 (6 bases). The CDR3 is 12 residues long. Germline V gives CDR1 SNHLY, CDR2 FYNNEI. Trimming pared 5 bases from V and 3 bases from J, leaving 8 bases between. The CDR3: CASSSQGYEQYF. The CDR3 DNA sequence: TGTGCCAGCAGTTCACAGGGCTACGAGCAGTACTTC.

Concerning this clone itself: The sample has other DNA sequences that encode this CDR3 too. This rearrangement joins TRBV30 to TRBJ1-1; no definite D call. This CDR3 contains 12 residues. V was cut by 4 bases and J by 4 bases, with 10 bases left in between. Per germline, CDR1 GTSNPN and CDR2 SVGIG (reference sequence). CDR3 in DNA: TGTGCCTGGATCTTCGGGAGCACTGAAGCTTTCTTT. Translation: CAWIFGSTEAFF.

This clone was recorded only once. In DNA form, the CDR3 reads TGTGCCACCTCCAACCGACAGGGGACCACAGATACGCAGTATTTT. Amino acid sequence: CATSNRQGTTDTQYF. The rearrangement links TRBV7-9 to TRBJ2-3; 8 bases match TRBD1. Looked up from germline, CDR1 is SEHNR and CDR2 is FQNEAQ (reference sequence). J gave up 2 bases and V 10 bases, and 11 bases lay outside the gene matches. The CDR3 covers 15 residues.

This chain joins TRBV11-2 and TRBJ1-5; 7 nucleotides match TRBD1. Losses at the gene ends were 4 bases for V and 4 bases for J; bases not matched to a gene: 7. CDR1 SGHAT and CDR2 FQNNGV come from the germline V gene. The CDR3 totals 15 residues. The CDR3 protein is CASSSYRGPNQPQHF. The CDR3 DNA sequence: TGTGCCAGCAGCTCCTACAGGGGACCTAATCAGCCCCAGCATTTT.

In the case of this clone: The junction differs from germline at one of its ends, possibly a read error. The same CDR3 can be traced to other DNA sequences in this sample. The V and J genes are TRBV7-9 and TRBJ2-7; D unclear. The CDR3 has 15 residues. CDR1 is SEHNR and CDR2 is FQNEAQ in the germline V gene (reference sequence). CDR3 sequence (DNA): TGCGCCAGCAGCCTCGGTACGGGTTTGCCCTACGAGCAGTACTTC. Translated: CASSLGTGLPYEQYF. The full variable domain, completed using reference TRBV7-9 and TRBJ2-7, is DTGVSQNPRHKITKRGQNVTFRCDPISEHNRLYWYRQTLGQGPEFLTYFQNEAQLEKSRLLSDRFSAERPKGSFSTLEIQRTEQGDSAMYLCASSLGTGLPYEQYFGPGTRLTVT.

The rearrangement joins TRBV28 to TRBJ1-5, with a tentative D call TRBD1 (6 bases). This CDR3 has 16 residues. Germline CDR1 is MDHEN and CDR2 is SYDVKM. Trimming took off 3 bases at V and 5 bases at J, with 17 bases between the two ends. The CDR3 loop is CASSFPRDIEDQPQHF. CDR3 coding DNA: TGTGCCAGCAGTTTCCCCCGGGACATCGAGGATCAGCCCCAGCATTTT.

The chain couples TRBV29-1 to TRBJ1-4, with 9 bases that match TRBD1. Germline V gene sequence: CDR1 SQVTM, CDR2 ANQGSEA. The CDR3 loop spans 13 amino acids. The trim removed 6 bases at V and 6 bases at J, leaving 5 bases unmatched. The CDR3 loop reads CSVSTGGYEKLFF. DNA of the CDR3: TGCAGCGTCTCTACAGGGGGCTATGAAAAACTGTTTTTT.

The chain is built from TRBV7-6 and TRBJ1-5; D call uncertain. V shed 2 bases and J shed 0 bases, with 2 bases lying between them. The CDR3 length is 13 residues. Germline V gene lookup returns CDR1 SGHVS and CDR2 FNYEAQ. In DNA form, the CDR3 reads TGTGCCAGCAGCTTACATAGCAATCAGCCCCAGCATTTT. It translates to CASSLHSNQPQHF. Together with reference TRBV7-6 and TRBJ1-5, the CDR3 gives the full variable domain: GAGVSQSPRYKVTKRGQDVALRCDPISGHVSLYWYRQALGQGPEFLTYFNYEAQQDKSGLPNDRFSAERPEGSISTLTIQRTEQRDSAMYRCASSLHSNQPQHFGDGTRLSIL.

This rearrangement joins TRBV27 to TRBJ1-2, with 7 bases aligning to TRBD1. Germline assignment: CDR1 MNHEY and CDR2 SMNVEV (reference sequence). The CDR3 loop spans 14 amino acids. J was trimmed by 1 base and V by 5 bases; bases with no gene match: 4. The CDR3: CASSRDSNNYGYTF. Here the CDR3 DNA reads TGTGCCAGCAGTCGGGACAGCAATAACTATGGCTACACCTTC.

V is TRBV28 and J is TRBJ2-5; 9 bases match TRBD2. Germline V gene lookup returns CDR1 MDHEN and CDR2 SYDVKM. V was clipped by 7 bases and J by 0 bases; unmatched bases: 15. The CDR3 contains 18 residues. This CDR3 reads CASNQPLYSGGYQETQYF. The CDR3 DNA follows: TGTGCCAGCAACCAACCCCTTTATAGCGGGGGCTACCAAGAGACCCAGTACTTC.

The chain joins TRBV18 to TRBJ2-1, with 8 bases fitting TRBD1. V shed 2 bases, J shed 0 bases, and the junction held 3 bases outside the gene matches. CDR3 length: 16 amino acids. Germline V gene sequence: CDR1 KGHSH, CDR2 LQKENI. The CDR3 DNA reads TGTGCCAGCTCACCAATTGGGACAGGCTCCTACAATGAGCAGTTCTTC. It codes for CASSPIGTGSYNEQFF.

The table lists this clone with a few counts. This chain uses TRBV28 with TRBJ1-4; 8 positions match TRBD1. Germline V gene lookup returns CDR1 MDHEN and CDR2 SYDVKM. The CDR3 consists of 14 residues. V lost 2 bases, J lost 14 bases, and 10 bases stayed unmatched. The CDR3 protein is CASSLDRGPGGLFF. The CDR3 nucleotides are TGTGCCAGCAGTTTAGACAGGGGCCCCGGGGGGCTGTTTTTT. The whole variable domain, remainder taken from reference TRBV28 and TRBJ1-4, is DVKVTQSSRYLVKRTGEKVFLECVQDMDHENMFWYRQDPGLGLRLIYFSYDVKMKEKGDIPEGYSVSREKKERFSLILESASTNQTSMYLCASSLDRGPGGLFFGSGTQLSVL.

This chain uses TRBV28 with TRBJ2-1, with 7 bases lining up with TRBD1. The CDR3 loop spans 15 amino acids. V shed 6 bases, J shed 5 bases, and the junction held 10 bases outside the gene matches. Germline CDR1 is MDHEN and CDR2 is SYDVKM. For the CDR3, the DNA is TGTGCCAGCAGACAACAGGCAAGGGGGCACAATGAGCAGTTCTTC. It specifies CASRQQARGHNEQFF.